A single sample is the source of the 19 T cell receptor beta chains below, sequenced in a study of blood T cell repertoires in COVID-19. Assay: immunoSEQ multiplex PCR; the TCRdb copy retains only in-frame clones and omits some. The sample includes 200,000 to 300,000 clones, approximately 86% seen only once; the top ten take more than 6%. The sample consisted of peripheral blood. The receptors originated from a woman aged 55-75 years with active or convalescent COVID-19.

The rearrangement uses TRBV21-1 and TRBJ2-7; the D call of TRBD1 is as the table states it, not checked on the DNA. TRBV21-1 is flagged as a pseudogene. The CDR3 totals 14 residues. Written as DNA, the CDR3 is TGTGCCAGCGGCCCTGGGGGCGATGGGTACGAGCAGTACGTC. Protein product: CASGPGGDGYEQYV.

This clone has a single count. The V call is TRBV11-2, the J call TRBJ2-7, with TRBD2 identical over 9 bases. This CDR3 is 14 amino acids long. The ends lost 5 bases at V and 3 bases at J; junction bases unmatched: 5. The germline V gene encodes CDR1 SGHAT and CDR2 FQNNGV. CDR3 loop: CASSVGAGGYEQYF. CDR3 sequence (DNA): TGTGCCAGCAGCGTCGGAGCGGGAGGCTACGAGCAGTACTTC. Based on the CDR3 plus reference TRBV11-2 and TRBJ2-7, the full variable domain is EAGVAQSPRYKIIEKRQSVAFWCNPISGHATLYWYQQILGQGPKLLIQFQNNGVVDDSQLPKDRFSAERLKGVDSTLKIQPAKLEDSAVYLCASSVGAGGYEQYFGPGTRLTVT.

The chain couples TRBV9 to TRBJ2-1; 10 positions agree with TRBD1. The CDR3 totals 13 residues. Per the germline V gene, CDR1 is SGDLS and CDR2 is YYNGEE. V dropped 4 bases and J dropped 12; count of bases not matched to a gene: 7. The CDR3 sequence: CASSLLGQGPQFF. CDR3 nucleotide sequence: TGTGCCAGCAGCCTATTGGGACAGGGGCCGCAGTTCTTC.

This chain joins TRBV9 and TRBJ1-1, with 7 nucleotides matching TRBD1. The CDR3 length is 15 residues. Germline values: CDR1 SGDLS, CDR2 YYNGEE. V was pared by 4 bases and J by 1 base, with 7 bases of the junction left unmatched. In nucleotides, the CDR3 is TGTGCCAGCAGCCCTCGACAGGGAAGGAACACTGAAGCTTTCTTT. Amino acids: CASSPRQGRNTEAFF.

The V call is TRBV3-1 (or the pseudogene TRBV3-2), the J call TRBJ2-5; 10 nucleotides line up with TRBD2. The germline gives CDR1 LGHDT, CDR2 YNNKEL (reference sequence). The CDR3 extends over 13 amino acids. V gave up 1 base and J gave up 11 bases; unmatched junction bases: 4. CDR3 DNA: TGTGCCAGCAGCCAAGGGACTAGCGGCCCACAGTACTTC. It is translated as CASSQGTSGPQYF.

This rearrangement joins TRBV3-1 (or the pseudogene TRBV3-2) to TRBJ2-7, with TRBD1 matching over 8 bases. The junction had 6 bases not matched to a gene; V was cut back by 5 bases and J by 3 bases. Germline V gene lookup returns CDR1 LGHDT and CDR2 YNNKEL (reference sequence). The CDR3 is 14 amino acids. The CDR3 is CASSSQGGFYEQYF. The CDR3 DNA reads as TGTGCCAGCAGCTCACAGGGGGGATTCTACGAGCAGTACTTC.

This clone was counted a few times. The gene calls are TRBV7-8 and TRBJ1-6, with D tentatively TRBD1 (5 bases). The CDR3 has 15 residues. Germline V CDR1 and CDR2: SGHVS, FQNEAQ. V lost 5 bases and J lost 9, with 17 bases in between. The CDR3 here is CASSLGSGRASPLHF. The CDR3 DNA reads as TGTGCCAGCAGCCTCGGATCAGGGAGGGCTTCACCCCTCCACTTT. The whole variable domain, filled in from reference TRBV7-8 and TRBJ1-6, reads GAGVSQSPRYKVAKRGQDVALRCDPISGHVSLFWYQQALGQGPEFLTYFQNEAQLDKSGLPSDRFFAERPEGSVSTLKIQRTQQEDSAVYLCASSLGSGRASPLHFGNGTRLTVT.

This chain joins TRBV19 and TRBJ2-1, with D possibly matching TRBD2 (6 bases). CDR1 and CDR2 (germline): LNHDA, SQIVND (reference sequence). The ends were cut back, 5 bases at V and 4 bases at J, with 21 bases in the middle. The CDR3 runs to 17 residues. Here the CDR3 DNA reads TGTGCCAGTAGTTCCATACAGGCCATGGGGGGTTACAATGAGCAGTTCTTC. It specifies CASSSIQAMGGYNEQFF.

Turning to this clone: This specimen includes other DNA sequences encoding the same CDR3. The CDR3 DNA reads as TGCGCCAGCAGCTTGCAAGGGGTAAACACTGAAGCTTTCTTT. It codes for CASSLQGVNTEAFF. The V call is TRBV5-1, the J call TRBJ1-1; a possible D gene is TRBD1 (5 bases). The V and J ends lost 1 base and 2 bases respectively, with 9 bases between them. This CDR3 is built from 14 residues. Per the germline V gene, CDR1 is SGHRS and CDR2 is YFSETQ.

The chain employs TRBV18 and TRBJ1-2; D is perhaps TRBD1 (5 bases). This CDR3 contains 13 residues. Trimming stripped 9 bases from V and 6 bases from J, with 17 bases between. Germline assignment: CDR1 KGHSH and CDR2 LQKENI. The CDR3 sequence is CASAPGSRDGYTF. The CDR3 DNA sequence: TGTGCCAGTGCCCCAGGGTCTCGAGATGGCTACACCTTC.

This chain joins TRBV9 and TRBJ2-3; 7 bases agree with TRBD2. CDR3 length equals 14 residues. The germline CDR1 and CDR2 sequences are SGDLS and YYNGEE. Trimming took 3 bases from V and 4 from J; bases not matched to a gene: 5. CDR3 DNA sequence: TGTGCCAGCAGCGGAAATAGCGGGTCAGATACGCAGTATTTT. Residues: CASSGNSGSDTQYF.

V usage is TRBV29-1 and J usage is TRBJ1-2; TRBD1 might be the D (5 bases). V was pared by 4 bases and J by 3 bases, with 15 bases between. Germline CDR1 is SQVTM and CDR2 is ANQGSEA. This CDR3 contains 14 residues. The CDR3 sequence: CSVVPFGRDYGYTF. CDR3 DNA sequence: TGCAGCGTTGTTCCCTTCGGCAGGGACTATGGCTACACCTTC. The full variable domain, in which reference TRBV29-1 and TRBJ1-2 provide the parts outside the CDR3, is SAVISQKPSRDICQRGTSLTIQCQVDSQVTMMFWYRQQPGQSLTLIATANQGSEATYESGFVIDKFPISRPNLTFSTLTVSNMSPEDSSIYLCSVVPFGRDYGYTFGSGTRLTVV.

The V and J genes are TRBV18 and TRBJ2-7; unclear D gene. Deletions cut 6 bases from V and 6 bases from J, with 18 bases between. The CDR3 has 14 amino acids. Germline lookup yields CDR1 KGHSH and CDR2 LQKENI. The CDR3 DNA follows: TGTGCCAGCTCTACGGTAACTACATTTATCGAGCAGTACTTC. Its translation is CASSTVTTFIEQYF.

This chain connects TRBV29-1 to TRBJ1-1; a weak D match, TRBD1 (5 bases). The V gene lost 3 bases and the J gene lost 4 bases, with 12 bases spanning the gap. Germline V gives CDR1 SQVTM, CDR2 ANQGSEA. This CDR3 spans 13 amino acids. CDR3: CSVDVVGGTEAFF. CDR3 coding DNA: TGCAGCGTTGATGTAGTCGGGGGCACTGAAGCTTTCTTT. Variable domain in full (rest from reference TRBV29-1 and TRBJ1-1): SAVISQKPSRDICQRGTSLTIQCQVDSQVTMMFWYRQQPGQSLTLIATANQGSEATYESGFVIDKFPISRPNLTFSTLTVSNMSPEDSSIYLCSVDVVGGTEAFFGQGTRLTVV.

This clone was counted between two and nine times. The chain combines TRBV11-2 with TRBJ2-5, with TRBD2 matching over 8 bases. CDR3 length: 15 residues. CDR1 is SGHAT, CDR2 FQNNGV, per germline. Germline trimming cut 2 bases from V and 4 bases from J; bases unmatched to any gene: 6. CDR3 region: CASSLNPGGAETQYF. CDR3 DNA: TGTGCCAGCAGCTTAAATCCGGGAGGGGCAGAGACCCAGTACTTC.

V gene TRBV15 combines with J gene TRBJ1-1, with 8 nucleotides matching TRBD1. The CDR3 consists of 14 residues. Per the germline V gene, CDR1 is LNHNV and CDR2 is YYDKDF (reference sequence). Unmatched junction bases numbered 3, after V lost 1 base and J lost 5 bases. CDR3 sequence (DNA): TGTGCCACCAGCAGAGGCAGGGGGCGGACTGAAGCTTTCTTT. Amino acids: CATSRGRGRTEAFF.

The chain uses TRBV9 and TRBJ1-1; TRBD1 is a possible D gene (6 bases). CDR3 size: 14 residues. Germline assignment: CDR1 SGDLS and CDR2 YYNGEE. Trimming stripped 3 bases from V and 2 bases from J, with 11 bases between. The CDR3 protein is CASSGAGANTEAFF. The CDR3, as DNA: TGTGCCAGCAGCGGGGCGGGGGCCAACACTGAAGCTTTCTTT.

There are a few counts of this clone. The rearrangement uses TRBV4-1 and TRBJ2-2; D possibly corresponds to TRBD2 (5 bases). Germline loops: CDR1 MGHRA, CDR2 YSYEKL. The CDR3 consists of 16 residues. V shed 3 bases and J shed 13 bases, with 24 bases lying between them. The CDR3 region has the DNA TGCGCCAGCAGCCAGAACATCGGACTCAATCTTTTCGGGCTGTTTTTT. This gives the protein CASSQNIGLNLFGLFF.

The table lists this clone with a count of one. Here the CDR3 reads CASISQDNTEAFF. DNA for the CDR3: TGCGCCAGCATAAGTCAGGATAACACTGAAGCTTTCTTT. The chain carries TRBV4-1 and TRBJ1-1; D call uncertain. In germline, CDR1 is MGHRA, CDR2 YSYEKL. There are 13 residues in the CDR3. Trimming pared 7 bases from V and 2 bases from J, leaving 11 bases between.